The sequence of this T cell receptor (beta chain) was determined in a study of cytomegalovirus exposure and HLA in healthy donors. In the study overall: A subsequent analysis stated that the 120 or so validation repertoires were run on the same platform as the approximately 610 first-cohort repertoires.

Produced via immunoSEQ multiplex PCR; TCRdb's table is partial and in-frame only. The data show some 150,000 clones, with about 88% seen just once and 3% to 3.5% held by the top ten. Notes on this clone: Additional DNA sequences in this sample encode the identical CDR3.

The donors were members of the validation cohort, which comprised more than 90 subjects and was separate from the first cohort of 666 subjects. CDR3 size: 11 residues. Germline V gene data show CDR1 as MNHNY and CDR2 as SVGAGI (reference sequence). J lost 6 bases, V lost 11 bases, and 3 bases had no gene match. J is TRBJ2-3 and V is TRBV6-6; 9 positions agree with TRBD2. The material sequenced was PBMCs. The source of this sequence is a woman between 18 and 30 years old in good health and CMV-seropositive. The DNA of the CDR3 is TGTGCCGGGGCGGGGGGGGATACGCAGTATTTT. As protein: CAGAGGDTQYF.